This TCR beta chain was profiled in a study of response to subunit inactivated influenza vaccine listed by TCRdb under 2018. In the study overall: The study used deep quantitative T cell receptor repertoire profiling to track responses to a trivalent subunit inactivated influenza vaccine. Overall study outcomes, separate from this receptor: According to the authors, only a limited number of new T cells may be recruited by each seasonal influenza vaccination.

This clonotype was picked up a small number of times. Its antigen has not been determined. The input lacks base qualities; no much larger clone sits a single base away. Libraries were prepared through RT-PCR. The instrument was an Illumina HiSeq 2500. TCRdb applied fastp at Q25 and MiXCR to the public reads, then kept only in-frame beta chains. When rows share a CDR3 protein, they turn into one entry using the most common DNA and genes. This sample is represented by 450,000 to 700,000 distinct CDR3 sequences; less than 15% of them were singletons. Together, the top ten hold approximately 12% of the sample. In the germline V gene, CDR1 corresponds to SGHAT and CDR2 to FQNNGV. The CDR3 has 17 amino acids, counting the end cysteine and phenylalanine. Only the CDR3 portion is preserved as DNA: 51 bases, with reading frame beginning at the first base. V gives up 0 bases and J gives up 0 bases, and the segment between their germline ends measures 9 bases.

The source is a man aged 50 or older who received an inactivated influenza vaccine. Donor details come from another sample of the same person, matched by shared clones. The specimen comprised PBMCs from blood, sampled approximately 12 days after vaccination. The chain joins TRBV11-2 to TRBJ2-6, with no reliable assignment of the D segment. The CDR3 protein sequence reads: CASSLEYRFSGANVLTF. The DNA is as follows: TGTGCCAGCAGCTTAGAGTACCGGTTCTCTGGGGCCAACGTCCTGACTTTC.